Listed here are 10 T cell receptor beta chains from one sample, sequenced in a study of Ad26.COV2.S vaccination and SARS-CoV-2 variants (dated by TCRdb to the early 2020s). The library was obtained by the immunoSEQ multiplex PCR assay. The table comes from immuneACCESS by way of TCRdb, which keeps in-frame sequences with V and J called. Part of the clones is missing from these tables; in studies checked, under half for an unresolved V gene and the rest for unknown reasons. The sample includes roughly 390,000 clones, with about 88% observed a single time. Together, the top ten hold 3.5% of the sample. The sample's treatment or condition, from its label and the paper: roughly 20 received Ad26.COV2.S at low or high dose, single or two shots; several received placebo; per-sample allocation not given. Repertoires of vaccine and placebo recipients were sequenced from samples collected on day 63 after the first injection.

Sequenced material: peripheral blood, taken in a trial of Ad26.COV2.S vaccine versus placebo. The receptors stem from a person aged 18-60 years who received the Ad26.COV2.S COVID-19 vaccine or a placebo.

This rearrangement joins TRBV6-2 or TRBV6-3 to TRBJ2-1; D perhaps matches TRBD2 (5 bases). Germline assignment: CDR1 MNHEY and CDR2 SVGEGT. This CDR3 has 13 amino acids. The germline V and J ends were trimmed by 6 bases and 5 bases, with 11 bases remaining between them. CDR3 residues: CASSPGSNNEQFF. CDR3 nucleotide sequence: TGTGCCAGCAGCCCGGGAAGCAACAATGAGCAGTTCTTC.

The genes are TRBV5-5 and TRBJ2-5; D is perhaps TRBD1 (7 bases). This CDR3 region has 15 residues. V was cut by 4 bases and J by 5 bases, with 18 bases left in between. From germline, CDR1 is SGHKS and CDR2 YYEKEE (reference sequence). As DNA, the CDR3 is TGTGCCAGCAGCCGAATAACAGGGGCGGGGGAGACCCAGTACTTC. Translated: CASSRITGAGETQYF.

CDR3 sequence reads: CASSLGVLKGYTF. Written as DNA, the CDR3 is TGCGCCAGCAGCTTGGGGGTTTTGAAGGGCTACACCTTC. The chain couples TRBV5-1 to TRBJ1-2; no clear D gene. The length of the CDR3 is 13 residues. Trimming took 0 bases from V and 8 from J, leaving 11 bases between them. Germline V gene sequence: CDR1 SGHRS, CDR2 YFSETQ.

The V gene is TRBV6-5, the J gene TRBJ1-6, with D possibly matching TRBD1 (5 bases). The CDR3 spans 16 residues. Germline CDR1 is MNHEY and CDR2 is SVGAGI. Trimming left V 2 bases short and J 7 bases short, with 15 bases between. CDR3 residues: CASSYGDHRPNSPLHF. CDR3 nucleotides: TGTGCCAGCAGTTACGGGGACCATCGGCCAAATTCACCCCTCCACTTT.

There are a few counts of this clone. This rearrangement joins TRBV10-2 to TRBJ1-3, with a tentative D call TRBD1 (5 bases). V gave up 5 bases and J gave up 0 bases, with 11 bases separating them. The CDR3 runs 15 residues. Per germline, CDR1 WSHSY and CDR2 SAAADI. CDR3 coding DNA: TGCGCCAGCAGTCGGGACGGAGGCTCTGGAAACACCATATATTTT. Protein sequence: CASSRDGGSGNTIYF.

The chain joins TRBV6-1 to TRBJ2-5; TRBD1 matches 7 bases. This CDR3 comprises 15 residues. V was clipped by 0 bases and J by 4 bases; unmatched bases: 5. From germline, CDR1 is MNHNS and CDR2 SASEGT. CDR3 sequence: CASSEARYRGETQYF. CDR3 DNA sequence: TGTGCCAGCAGTGAAGCCAGGTACAGGGGAGAGACCCAGTACTTC.

This chain joins TRBV9 and TRBJ2-2; 10 bases align to TRBD2. The ends lost 0 bases at V and 2 bases at J; junction bases unmatched: 4. Per germline, CDR1 SGDLS and CDR2 YYNGEE. The length of the CDR3 is 17 residues. The CDR3 reads CASSVGVAGGNTGELFF. In nucleotides, the CDR3 is TGTGCCAGCAGCGTAGGGGTAGCGGGGGGTAACACCGGGGAGCTGTTTTTT.

The J gene is TRBJ1-2, the V gene TRBV5-4; D gene ambiguous. Germline V gene lookup returns CDR1 SGHNT and CDR2 YYREEE (reference sequence). This CDR3 region has 15 residues. The V gene lost 0 bases and the J gene lost 0 bases, with 9 bases spanning the gap. DNA for the CDR3: TGTGCCAGCAGCTTGGAGGTGGATTCTAACTATGGCTACACCTTC. Protein sequence: CASSLEVDSNYGYTF.

This chain connects TRBV5-5 to TRBJ2-5; D gene ambiguous. Per the germline V gene, CDR1 is SGHKS and CDR2 is YYEKEE (reference sequence). The CDR3 has 15 amino acids. V gave up 0 bases and J gave up 4 bases, with 13 bases separating them. For the CDR3, the DNA is TGTGCCAGCAGCTTGGAGGCCCCGTCGGGAGAGACCCAGTACTTC. Translating it yields CASSLEAPSGETQYF.

This chain uses TRBV3-1 (or the pseudogene TRBV3-2) with TRBJ2-2, with a weak D call TRBD1 (5 bases). In germline, CDR1 is LGHDT, CDR2 YNNKEL (reference sequence). This CDR3 is 16 amino acids long. The V gene lost 0 bases and the J gene lost 5 bases, with 13 bases spanning the gap. CDR3 residues: CASSQEETEPTGELFF. CDR3 sequence (DNA): TGTGCCAGCAGCCAAGAGGAGACAGAACCTACCGGGGAGCTGTTTTTT.